Following are 22 T cell receptor beta chains from one sample sequenced in a study of blood T cell repertoires in COVID-19. The method was immunoSEQ multiplex PCR; TCRdb's version includes in-frame clones alone and lacks a portion of them. Among 150,000 to 200,000 clones, roughly 80% were seen once, and the ten largest hold roughly 14%. The sequencing input was peripheral blood. These receptors all come from a man younger than 30 with active or convalescent COVID-19.

J is TRBJ1-4 and V is TRBV28; TRBD1 matches 8 bases. Trimming cost V 4 bases and J 10 bases; bases outside gene matches: 5. The length of the CDR3 is 13 residues. The germline CDR1 and CDR2 sequences are MDHEN and SYDVKM. The CDR3 reads CASSSGTGGKLFF. The CDR3 nucleotides are TGTGCCAGCAGTTCAGGGACAGGCGGAAAACTGTTTTTT.

The table lists this clone with a few counts. The chain couples TRBV21-1 to TRBJ2-1; the DNA was not compared with TRBD1, the D call given in the table. TRBV21-1 is annotated as a pseudogene. The CDR3 covers 16 residues. CDR3 DNA: TGTGCCAGCAGCTTCTCGTACAGGGGCCCCTACAATGAGCAGTTCTTC. This codes for CASSFSYRGPYNEQFF.

The chain links TRBV21-1 to TRBJ2-7; the tabulated D call, TRBD2, remains unverified against the DNA. TRBV21-1 represents a pseudogene. The CDR3 loop spans 15 amino acids. CDR3 sequence: CASNPKIPSTYEQYF. CDR3 coding DNA: TGTGCCAGCAACCCGAAGATACCTAGTACGTACGAGCAGTACTTC.

V usage is TRBV6-1 and J usage is TRBJ1-5; 11 positions match TRBD1. Germline V gives CDR1 MNHNS, CDR2 SASEGT. J gave up 4 bases and V 3 bases, and 8 bases lay outside the gene matches. This CDR3 region has 17 residues. The CDR3 loop is CASSDLRTGGMNQPQHF. In nucleotides, the CDR3 is TGTGCCAGCAGTGACCTAAGGACAGGGGGCATGAATCAGCCCCAGCATTTT.

This clone was detected only a few times. This sequence joins TRBV5-1 and TRBJ1-4, with 8 bases aligning to TRBD1. The CDR3 runs 15 residues. Looked up from germline, CDR1 is SGHRS and CDR2 is YFSETQ. V lost 5 bases, J lost 6 bases, and 9 bases stayed unmatched. CDR3 loop: CASRGRQGQDEKLFF. The CDR3 DNA reads TGCGCCAGCAGGGGACGACAGGGGCAAGATGAAAAACTGTTTTTT. Together with reference TRBV5-1 and TRBJ1-4, the CDR3 gives the full variable domain: KAGVTQTPRYLIKTRGQQVTLSCSPISGHRSVSWYQQTPGQGLQFLFEYFSETQRNKGNFPGRFSGRQFSNSRSEMNVSTLELGDSALYLCASRGRQGQDEKLFFGSGTQLSVL.

V and J are TRBV6-5 and TRBJ2-1; 9 nucleotides align to TRBD2. Germline CDR1 and CDR2: MNHEY and SVGAGI. The V gene end was trimmed by 5 bases and the J gene end by 6 bases; junction bases not matched to a gene: 8. The length of the CDR3 is 15 residues. This CDR3 is CASSSGRWGSNEQFF. Here the CDR3 DNA reads TGTGCCAGCAGTAGCGGGAGGTGGGGGAGCAATGAGCAGTTCTTC.

This clone was seen only once. V gene TRBV6-5 combines with J gene TRBJ2-2; D possibly corresponds to TRBD1 (6 bases). The CDR3 runs 15 residues. Germline loops: CDR1 MNHEY, CDR2 SVGAGI. V dropped 0 bases and J dropped 4 bases, with 9 bases sitting between them. CDR3 nucleotide sequence: TGTGCCAGCAGTTACTCAGGGGGTCTCACCGGGGAGCTGTTTTTT. Its translation: CASSYSGGLTGELFF.

The chain recombines TRBV7-2 with TRBJ2-5, with D possibly matching TRBD1 (5 bases). The CDR3 has 12 amino acids. V shed 2 bases and J shed 7 bases, with 8 bases lying between them. Germline V gives CDR1 SGHTA, CDR2 FQGNSA. The CDR3 nucleotides are TGTGCCAGCAGCTTACCAAGGGGGACCCAGTACTTC. Translating gives CASSLPRGTQYF.

V gene TRBV4-1 combines with J gene TRBJ1-1; TRBD1 matches 10 bases. Trimming at V came to 4 bases and at J to 0 bases, leaving 11 bases not matched to a gene. The CDR3 runs 18 residues. The germline V gene has CDR1 MGHRA and CDR2 YSYEKL. DNA for the CDR3: TGCGCCAGCAGCCCGGGACAGGGGCCCATAACTATGAACACTGAAGCTTTCTTT. This translates into CASSPGQGPITMNTEAFF.

The gene calls are TRBV4-2 and TRBJ2-7, with unresolved D. The germline CDR1 and CDR2 sequences are LGHNA and YNFKEQ. The ends were cut back, 0 bases at V and 3 bases at J, with 9 bases in the middle. The length of the CDR3 is 14 residues. The CDR3 region is CASSQDPYIYEQYF. CDR3 in DNA: TGTGCCAGCAGCCAAGATCCCTATATCTACGAGCAGTACTTC.

The V gene is TRBV5-6, the J gene TRBJ2-3, with TRBD2 matching 10 bases. Germline V CDR1 and CDR2: SGHDT, YYEEEE. The V and J ends lost 3 bases and 4 bases, in that order; junction bases with no gene match: 5. The length of the CDR3 is 15 residues. The CDR3 loop is CASSSLAGAADTQYF. The DNA of the CDR3 is TGTGCCAGCAGCTCTCTAGCGGGGGCGGCAGATACGCAGTATTTT. The entire variable domain, with the rest obtained from reference TRBV5-6 and TRBJ2-3, is as follows: DAGVTQSPTHLIKTRGQQVTLRCSPKSGHDTVSWYQQALGQGPQFIFQYYEEEERQRGNFPDRFSGHQFPNYSSELNVNALLLGDSALYLCASSSLAGAADTQYFGPGTRLTVL.

The CDR3 sequence is CASSVGFSNTGELFF. The DNA of the CDR3 is TGTGCCAGCAGCGTAGGATTCAGTAACACCGGGGAGCTGTTTTTT. The chain joins TRBV9 to TRBJ2-2; D not certain. The CDR3 is 15 amino acids. V lost 0 bases, J lost 2 bases, and 8 bases lay in between. Germline CDR1 reads SGDLS; CDR2 reads YYNGEE. The full variable domain, completed using reference TRBV9 and TRBJ2-2, is DSGVTQTPKHLITATGQRVTLRCSPRSGDLSVYWYQQSLDQGLQFLIQYYNGEERAKGNILERFSAQQFPDLHSELNLSSLELGDSALYFCASSVGFSNTGELFFGEGSRLTVL.

The chain couples TRBV4-2 to TRBJ2-2; 10 nucleotides match TRBD2. J gave up 7 bases and V 1 base, and 9 bases lay outside the gene matches. The CDR3 is made up of 17 amino acids. The germline V gene encodes CDR1 LGHNA and CDR2 YNFKEQ. Here the CDR3 reads CASSQATSGAPGGELFF. CDR3 DNA: TGTGCCAGCAGCCAAGCCACTAGCGGGGCCCCAGGCGGGGAGCTGTTTTTT.

The chain joins TRBV19 to TRBJ1-1, with D maybe TRBD1 (5 bases). From germline, CDR1 is LNHDA and CDR2 SQIVND (reference sequence). The V end was cut by 5 bases, the J end by 11 bases, with 15 bases between. The CDR3 length is 12 residues. CDR3 bases: TGTGCCAGTAGTCCTGGGGCCTGGTGGGCTTTCTTT. Its translation: CASSPGAWWAFF.

This clone was found a few times. V is TRBV7-3 and J is TRBJ2-2, with TRBD1 matching 8 bases. The CDR3 is made up of 14 amino acids. Germline V gives CDR1 SGHTA, CDR2 FQGTGA. J lost 4 bases, V lost 5 bases, and 3 bases had no gene match. The DNA of the CDR3 is TGTGCCAGCAGCGCGGACAGGGCCACCGGGGAGCTGTTTTTT. Translated: CASSADRATGELFF. Using reference TRBV7-3 and TRBJ2-2 for the parts outside the CDR3, the full variable domain is GAGVSQTPSNKVTEKGKYVELRCDPISGHTALYWYRQSLGQGPEFLIYFQGTGAADDSGLPNDRFFAVRPEGSVSTLKIQRTERGDSAVYLCASSADRATGELFFGEGSRLTVL.

The J gene is TRBJ2-7, the V gene TRBV5-1; 10 nucleotides align to TRBD1. J lost 3 bases, V lost 4 bases, and 4 bases had no gene match. The CDR3 is made up of 14 amino acids. The germline CDR1 and CDR2 sequences are SGHRS and YFSETQ. CDR3 region: CASSTGQGGYEQYF. DNA of the CDR3: TGCGCCAGCAGCACCGGACAGGGGGGCTACGAGCAGTACTTC. Drawing the rest from reference TRBV5-1 and TRBJ2-7, the complete variable domain is KAGVTQTPRYLIKTRGQQVTLSCSPISGHRSVSWYQQTPGQGLQFLFEYFSETQRNKGNFPGRFSGRQFSNSRSEMNVSTLELGDSALYLCASSTGQGGYEQYFGPGTRLTVT.

This chain joins TRBV6-5 and TRBJ1-4; no clear D gene. Germline V gives CDR1 MNHEY, CDR2 SVGAGI. The length of the CDR3 is 13 residues. Trimming cost V 10 bases and J 3 bases, with 12 bases left between them. CDR3 bases: TGTGCCACCCGCGGGTGGGCTAATGAAAAACTGTTTTTT. Encoded protein: CATRGWANEKLFF.

The chain couples TRBV12-5 to TRBJ2-1; 8 bases are a match to TRBD2. The germline CDR1 and CDR2 sequences are LGHNT and FRNRAP. CDR3 length: 13 residues. The V and J ends lost 5 bases and 8 bases, in that order; junction bases with no gene match: 5. The CDR3 spells CASGPGLGHEQFF. CDR3 in DNA: TGTGCTAGTGGTCCGGGACTAGGCCATGAGCAGTTCTTC.

This clone occurred a few times. The chain joins TRBV5-4 to TRBJ1-2, with TRBD1 identical over 8 bases. This CDR3 region has 14 residues. J gave up 5 bases and V 2 bases, and 5 bases lay outside the gene matches. Germline V gene data show CDR1 as SGHNT and CDR2 as YYREEE (reference sequence). The CDR3 sequence is CASSFDRTGYGYTF. The CDR3 nucleotides read TGTGCCAGCAGCTTTGACCGGACAGGGTATGGCTACACCTTC.

The V and J genes are TRBV28 and TRBJ1-4; D gene uncertain. Trimming removed 5 bases from V and 6 bases from J, with 16 bases in between. Germline CDR1 is MDHEN and CDR2 is SYDVKM. The CDR3 is 15 residues long. This CDR3 reads CASSRSPPGDEKLFF. The DNA for the CDR3 is TGTGCCAGCAGTCGGTCACCACCCGGAGATGAAAAACTGTTTTTT.

The rearrangement uses TRBV28 and TRBJ2-4, with D perhaps matching TRBD1 (5 bases). This CDR3 is 17 amino acids long. Germline-derived CDR1 and CDR2 are MDHEN and SYDVKM. V was trimmed by 2 bases and J by 0 bases, leaving 14 bases between them. The CDR3, as DNA: TGTGCCAGCAGTTTACAGTCAGGGCATCTAGCCAAAAACATTCAGTACTTC. Translating it yields CASSLQSGHLAKNIQYF.

The chain is built from TRBV11-2 and TRBJ1-1, with 9 nucleotides matching TRBD1. The germline V gene encodes CDR1 SGHAT and CDR2 FQNNGV. V lost 4 bases and J lost 6; bases outside the gene matches: 6. The CDR3 has 14 amino acids. The CDR3: CASSSNRGPPEAFF. The CDR3 DNA follows: TGTGCCAGCAGCTCAAACAGGGGGCCCCCTGAAGCTTTCTTT.